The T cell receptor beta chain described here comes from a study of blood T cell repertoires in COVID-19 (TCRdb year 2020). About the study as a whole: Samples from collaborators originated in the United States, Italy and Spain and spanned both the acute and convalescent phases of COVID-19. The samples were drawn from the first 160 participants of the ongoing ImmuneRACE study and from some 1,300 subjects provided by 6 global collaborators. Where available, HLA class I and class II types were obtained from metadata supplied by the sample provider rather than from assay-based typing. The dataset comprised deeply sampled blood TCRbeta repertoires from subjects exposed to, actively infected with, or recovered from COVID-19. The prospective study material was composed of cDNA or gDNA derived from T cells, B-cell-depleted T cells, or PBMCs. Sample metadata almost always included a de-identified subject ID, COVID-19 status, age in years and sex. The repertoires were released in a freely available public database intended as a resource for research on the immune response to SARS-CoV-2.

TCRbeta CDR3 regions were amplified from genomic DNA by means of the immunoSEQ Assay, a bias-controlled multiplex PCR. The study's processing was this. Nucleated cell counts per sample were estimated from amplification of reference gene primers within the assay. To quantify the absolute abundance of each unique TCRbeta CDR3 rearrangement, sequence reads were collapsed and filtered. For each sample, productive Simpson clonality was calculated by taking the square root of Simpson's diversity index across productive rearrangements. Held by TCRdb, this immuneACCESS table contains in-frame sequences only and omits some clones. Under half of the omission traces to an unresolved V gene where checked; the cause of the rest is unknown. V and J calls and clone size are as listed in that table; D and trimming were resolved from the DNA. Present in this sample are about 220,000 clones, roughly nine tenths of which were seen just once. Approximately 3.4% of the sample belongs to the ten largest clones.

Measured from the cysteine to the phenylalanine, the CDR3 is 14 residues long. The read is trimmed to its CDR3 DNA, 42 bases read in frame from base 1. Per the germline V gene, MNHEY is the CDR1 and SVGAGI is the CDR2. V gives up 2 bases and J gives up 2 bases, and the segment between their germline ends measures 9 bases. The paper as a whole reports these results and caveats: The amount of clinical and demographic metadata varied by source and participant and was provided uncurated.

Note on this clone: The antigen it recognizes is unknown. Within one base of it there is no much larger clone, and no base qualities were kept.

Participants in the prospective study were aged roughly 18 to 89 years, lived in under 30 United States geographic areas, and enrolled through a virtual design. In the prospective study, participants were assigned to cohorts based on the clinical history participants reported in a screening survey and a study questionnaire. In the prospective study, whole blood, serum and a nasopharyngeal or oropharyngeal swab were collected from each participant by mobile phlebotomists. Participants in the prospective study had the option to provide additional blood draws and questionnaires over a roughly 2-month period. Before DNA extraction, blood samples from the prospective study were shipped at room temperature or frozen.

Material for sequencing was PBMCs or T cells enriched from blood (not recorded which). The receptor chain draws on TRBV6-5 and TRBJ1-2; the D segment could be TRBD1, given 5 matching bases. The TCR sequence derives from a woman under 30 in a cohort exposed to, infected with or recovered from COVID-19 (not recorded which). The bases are TGTGCCAGCAGTTACACATGGGGCAACTATGGCTACACCTTC. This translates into CASSYTWGNYGYTF.